A selection of T cell receptor beta chains follows, all from one sample in a study of shared clonotypes between healthy human individuals. Libraries were prepared by immunoSEQ multiplex PCR; TCRdb keeps only in-frame clonotypes and omits some of them. Among 2 million to 2.5 million clones listed, 90% to 95% were seen once. Sequencing was done on a sample of naive CD4+ T cells from PBMCs. The receptors here all came from a man younger than 35 in good health. Some clones in this sample may be carry-over from other donors' samples. The CDR3 runs from the conserved cysteine through the conserved F or W. D genes are given only for firm matches. Size is stated for part of the rows, as once, few or many counts, or as a class when the clone is expanded.

>TRBV30|TRBJ2-7|NA|NA
CAWSGGGYEQYF
TGTGCCTGGTCAGGGGGGGGATACGAGCAGTACTTC
>TRBV30|TRBJ2-5|NA|NA
CAWNRGHQETQYF
TGTGCCTGGAATCGGGGGCACCAAGAGACCCAGTACTTC
>TRBV6-5|TRBJ2-1|NA|NA
CASISAYNEQFF
TGTGCCAGCATTTCAGCTTACAATGAGCAGTTCTTC
>TRBV2|TRBJ2-1|NA|NA
CASSGAARSYNEQFF
TGTGCCAGCAGTGGGGCGGCACGTAGCTACAATGAGCAGTTCTTC
>TRBV19|TRBJ1-1|TRBD1|NA
CASSPQTGMDTEAFF
TGTGCCAGTAGTCCGCAGACAGGGATGGACACTGAAGCTTTCTTT
>TRBV29-1|TRBJ2-7|NA|NA
CSAHYYDEQYF
TGCAGCGCCCACTACTACGACGAGCAGTACTTC
>TRBV23-1|TRBJ2-7|TRBD1|NA
CASSSDRERLGF
TGCGCCAGCAGTTCCGACAGGGAACGGCTGGGCTTC
>TRBV6-1|TRBJ1-3|TRBD1|NA
CAFRDRDGNTIYF
TGTGCCTTTCGAGACAGGGACGGAAACACCATATATTTT
>TRBV18|TRBJ1-5|NA|once
CASSPGINQPQHF
TGTGCCAGCTCACCCGGAATCAATCAGCCCCAGCATTTT
>TRBV27|TRBJ2-7|TRBD1|NA
CASSLKNLVGFGTGGLDEQYF
TGTGCCAGCAGTTTAAAAAACCTCGTTGGTTTCGGGACAGGGGGCTTGGACGAGCAGTACTTC
>TRBV5-4|TRBJ1-4|TRBD1|NA
CASSLATGGSEKLFF
TGTGCCAGCAGCTTGGCGACAGGGGGCAGTGAAAAACTGTTTTTT
>TRBV29-1|TRBJ1-1|NA|NA
CSGQTVNTEAFF
TGCAGCGGACAGACGGTGAACACTGAAGCTTTCTTT
>TRBV15|TRBJ2-3|NA|NA
CATSRGDTQYF
TGTGCCACCAGCAGGGGCGATACGCAGTATTTT
>TRBV5-1|TRBJ2-7|TRBD2|NA
CASSGPGLGNEQYF
TGCGCCAGCTCGGGGCCGGGACTAGGCAACGAGCAGTACTTC
>TRBV6-4|TRBJ2-3|TRBD2|NA
CASSMGLAGEGTDTQYF
TGTGCCAGCAGCATGGGACTAGCGGGAGAGGGCACAGATACGCAGTATTTT
>TRBV30|TRBJ2-7|TRBD2|NA
CAWSPTIAGVGEQYF
TGTGCCTGGAGTCCTACTATAGCGGGAGTAGGTGAGCAGTACTTC
>TRBV5-1|TRBJ2-3|TRBD2|NA
CASSLAGSGSSDTQYF
TGCGCCAGCAGCTTGGCGGGTAGCGGGAGCTCAGATACGCAGTATTTT
>TRBV11-2|TRBJ2-5|NA|NA
CASSQNTPQYF
TGTGCCAGCAGTCAAAACACTCCCCAGTACTTC
>TRBV30|TRBJ2-6|TRBD1|once
CAWTLPGQGRSGANVLTF
TGTGCCTGGACCCTACCGGGACAGGGGCGCTCTGGGGCCAACGTCCTGACTTTC
>TRBV28|TRBJ1-2|NA|once
CASRQKGIANYGYTF
TGTGCCAGCAGACAAAAAGGGATAGCTAACTATGGCTACACCTTC
>TRBV15|TRBJ1-4|TRBD1|NA
CATSRGDRGSNEKLFF
TGTGCCACCAGCAGAGGCGACAGGGGCAGTAATGAAAAACTGTTTTTT
>TRBV9|TRBJ2-7|NA|once
CASSSGPGDEQYF
TGTGCCAGCAGCTCTGGGCCTGGCGACGAGCAGTACTTC
>TRBV2|TRBJ2-7|NA|NA
CASTSRTRSSYEQYF
TGTGCCAGCACTTCACGGACTCGGAGCTCCTACGAGCAGTACTTC
>TRBV11-2|TRBJ2-5|NA|NA
CASSETGGVQETQYF
TGTGCCAGCAGCGAAACAGGAGGGGTCCAAGAGACCCAGTACTTC
>TRBV5-1|TRBJ2-2|NA|NA
CASSLSTPSSTGELFF
TGCGCCAGCAGCCTCTCAACACCAAGCTCCACCGGGGAGCTGTTTTTT
>TRBV5-1|TRBJ1-1|TRBD1|NA
CASSFQGAGTEAFF
TGCGCCAGCAGCTTCCAGGGGGCCGGCACTGAAGCTTTCTTT
>TRBV7-3|TRBJ2-1|TRBD2|NA
CASSSRLAGYNEQFF
TGTGCCAGCAGCTCCCGACTAGCGGGCTACAATGAGCAGTTCTTC
>TRBV9|TRBJ2-1|NA|once
CASSVSTWGEQFF
TGTGCCAGCAGCGTCTCGACGTGGGGTGAGCAGTTCTTC
>TRBV7-2|TRBJ2-1|NA|NA
CASLTDFHNEQFF
TGTGCCAGTCTGACGGACTTCCACAATGAGCAGTTCTTC
>TRBV27|TRBJ2-5|TRBD2|NA
CASSPSRLAGTQETQYF
TGTGCCAGCAGCCCTTCTCGACTAGCGGGTACCCAAGAGACCCAGTACTTC
>TRBV28|TRBJ1-2|NA|NA
CASSGPGRGDYGYTF
TGTGCCAGCAGTGGCCCGGGACGGGGGGACTATGGCTACACCTTC
>TRBV7-9|TRBJ2-5|NA|NA
CASRTTDYQETQYF
TGTGCCAGCAGGACGACAGATTACCAAGAGACCCAGTACTTC
>TRBV9|TRBJ1-1|NA|NA
CASSVAYRNTEAFF
TGTGCCAGCAGCGTAGCTTACAGGAACACTGAAGCTTTCTTT
>TRBV6-1|TRBJ2-4|TRBD1|NA
CATVTGRDRSPRQYF
TGTGCCACCGTCACCGGACGGGACAGGAGCCCGAGGCAGTACTTC
>TRBV11-2|TRBJ2-1|NA|NA
CASSLGLALTYNEQFF
TGTGCCAGCAGCTTAGGCCTAGCGCTTACCTACAATGAGCAGTTCTTC
>TRBV11-3|TRBJ2-3|TRBD1|NA
CASSLDRGEQDTQYF
TGTGCCAGCAGCCTTGACAGGGGAGAACAAGATACGCAGTATTTT
>TRBV5-1|TRBJ1-1|TRBD1|NA
CASSVGQGATEAFF
TGCGCCAGCAGCGTCGGACAGGGGGCCACTGAAGCTTTCTTT
>TRBV4-1|TRBJ2-7|TRBD1|NA
CASSLPQGDPSYEQYF
TGCGCCAGCAGCCTACCACAGGGGGATCCGTCCTACGAGCAGTACTTC
>TRBV14|TRBJ2-2|NA|NA
CASSQTRGGELFF
TGTGCCAGCAGCCAGACCAGGGGCGGGGAGCTGTTTTTT
>TRBV6-5|TRBJ2-3|NA|NA
CASSYDRGPDTQYF
TGTGCCAGCAGTTACGATAGGGGCCCAGATACGCAGTATTTT
>TRBV10-2|TRBJ2-5|TRBD2|NA
CASSGGGLVETQYF
TGCGCCAGCAGTGGGGGGGGACTAGTGGAGACCCAGTACTTC
>TRBV7-2|TRBJ1-5|TRBD1|NA
CASSLAGTGSPQHF
TGTGCCAGCAGCTTAGCCGGGACAGGGTCCCCCCAGCATTTT
>TRBV5-1|TRBJ2-3|TRBD1|NA
CASSPQGAGDTQYF
TGCGCCAGCAGCCCACAGGGGGCTGGAGATACGCAGTATTTT
>TRBV6-5|TRBJ2-1|NA|NA
CASNNPGDSYNEQFF
TGTGCCAGCAACAATCCGGGAGACTCCTACAATGAGCAGTTCTTC
>TRBV27|TRBJ2-4|TRBD2|NA
CASREGGVGIQYF
TGTGCCAGCCGGGAGGGAGGCGTTGGCATTCAGTACTTC
>TRBV2|TRBJ2-5|NA|NA
CASSVEGLIQETQYF
TGTGCCAGCAGTGTGGAGGGACTGATACAAGAGACCCAGTACTTC